The TCR beta chain described here comes from a study of Ad26.COV2.S vaccination and SARS-CoV-2 variants. Study-level background: Participants got Ad26.COV2.S intramuscularly, once or twice 56 days apart.

Sequenced by immunoSEQ multiplex PCR; TCRdb stores in-frame clones only, minus some. The sample shows fewer than 500,000 clones, around 91% of them seen only once. V dropped 5 bases and J dropped 6; count of bases not matched to a gene: 7. Germline loops: CDR1 MDHEN, CDR2 SYDVKM. This CDR3 is 14 amino acids long. The sample's treatment: 19 received Ad26.COV2.S at low or high dose, single or two shots; about 5 received placebo; per-sample allocation not given. Repertoires come from day 63 after the first vaccine or placebo injection. This receptor was identified in a person aged 18-60 years who received the Ad26.COV2.S COVID-19 vaccine or a placebo. This rearrangement joins TRBV28 to TRBJ2-4, with 7 positions matching TRBD1. This specimen was peripheral blood, taken in a trial of Ad26.COV2.S vaccine versus placebo. CDR3 coding DNA: TGTGCCAGCAGTCCCCGGACAGGCGGAAACATTCAGTACTTC. It yields the protein CASSPRTGGNIQYF.